This paragraph covers one T cell receptor beta chain sequence. These data are taken from a study of blood T cell repertoires in COVID-19. Study-level background: Samples taken during acute and convalescent COVID-19 were collected in the United States, Italy and Spain. Sample material is recorded as cDNA or gDNA derived from T cells, B-cell-depleted T cells, or PBMCs.

Per the study methods: Counts of nucleated cells, estimated from reference gene primer amplification, were obtained. Repertoires were generated with immunoSEQ multiplex PCR, while TCRdb's copy carries only in-frame clones and drops some. That table furnishes V, J and clone size, whereas the DNA furnished D and trimming. The data hold about 50,000 clones, with more than 75% observed a single time. After removal of 0 bases from V and 6 bases from J, the junction contained 3 bases not matched to a gene. The CDR3 extends over 15 amino acids. In germline, CDR1 is SGDLS, CDR2 YYNGEE. The source of this sequence is a man aged 50-59 years with active COVID-19. The specimen sequenced was peripheral blood. The chain couples TRBV9 to TRBJ2-1, with 10 bases identical to TRBD1. The CDR3 sequence: CASSVGTGGANEQFF. Written as DNA, the CDR3 is TGTGCCAGCAGCGTAGGGACAGGGGGGGCCAATGAGCAGTTCTTC.